Listed here are 7 T cell receptor beta chains from one sample, sequenced in a study of graft-versus-host responses after intestinal transplantation. No antigens are known for them. Clones were read by immunoSEQ multiplex PCR, and TCRdb kept only the in-frame ones, dropping some. The top ten clones hold about 15% of a sample with about 98,000 clones, roughly four fifths of them seen once. The specimen comprised unstimulated CD8+ T cells sorted from spleen or lymph node cells, sampled before intestinal transplant. The receptors stem from a human donor who received an intestinal transplant.

V is TRBV29-1 and J is TRBJ2-7, with TRBD1 matching over 7 bases. The germline V gene encodes CDR1 SQVTM and CDR2 ANQGSEA. The length of the CDR3 is 14 residues. V dropped 4 bases and J dropped 1; count of bases not matched to a gene: 7. CDR3 region: CSVGQGDSSYEQYF. CDR3 nucleotide sequence: TGCAGCGTTGGACAGGGCGACTCTTCCTACGAGCAGTACTTC.

The V and J genes are TRBV7-2 and TRBJ2-7, with D unresolved. V lost 1 base and J lost 0, with 7 bases in between. The CDR3 loop spans 14 amino acids. Germline CDR1 SGHTA, CDR2 FQGNSA. This CDR3 reads CASSLEGFSYEQYF. The CDR3 bases are TGTGCCAGCAGCTTAGAAGGATTCTCCTACGAGCAGTACTTC.

This chain joins TRBV27 and TRBJ1-5; 8 bases are shared with TRBD1. The V and J ends lost 4 bases and 4 bases, in that order; junction bases with no gene match: 6. Germline-derived CDR1 and CDR2 are MNHEY and SMNVEV (reference sequence). The CDR3 loop spans 15 amino acids. CDR3 sequence reads: CASSWGGQANQPQHF. The CDR3 DNA follows: TGTGCCAGCAGTTGGGGGGGACAGGCAAATCAGCCCCAGCATTTT.

This chain joins TRBV5-4 and TRBJ2-6; weak D call: TRBD2 (6 bases). The CDR3 sequence is 15 residues long. Germline CDR1 and CDR2: SGHNT and YYREEE (reference sequence). V shed 1 base and J shed 2 bases, with 7 bases lying between them. For the CDR3, the DNA is TGTGCCAGCAGCTTGTGGGGGGCTGGGGCCAACGTCCTGACTTTC. The encoded protein is CASSLWGAGANVLTF. Using reference TRBV5-4 and TRBJ2-6 for the parts outside the CDR3, the full variable domain is ETGVTQSPTHLIKTRGQQVTLRCSSQSGHNTVSWYQQALGQGPQFIFQYYREEENGRGNFPPRFSGLQFPNYSSELNVNALELDDSALYLCASSLWGAGANVLTFGAGSRLTVL.

The V and J genes are TRBV2 and TRBJ2-7; 7 bases line up with TRBD2. Trimming cost V 7 bases and J 2 bases; bases outside gene matches: 5. The CDR3 runs 13 residues. Germline V gives CDR1 SNHLY, CDR2 FYNNEI. The CDR3 is CASTGGSTYEQYF. CDR3 sequence (DNA): TGTGCCAGCACCGGGGGGAGCACCTACGAGCAGTACTTC.

The count of this clone is one. The V gene is TRBV28, the J gene TRBJ2-5, with TRBD1 as a possible D gene (6 bases). Germline lookup yields CDR1 MDHEN and CDR2 SYDVKM. The V end lost 7 bases, the J end lost 5 bases, and 14 bases lay between the germline ends. This CDR3 has 13 residues. In nucleotides, the CDR3 is TGTGCCAGCACCCTGGACAGAAGGGAGACCCAGTACTTC. This codes for CASTLDRRETQYF.

V usage is TRBV6-6 and J usage is TRBJ2-7; D is undetermined. This CDR3 is built from 13 residues. V dropped 5 bases and J dropped 2 bases, with 10 bases sitting between them. Per germline, CDR1 MNHNY and CDR2 SVGAGI (reference sequence). CDR3 region: CASSVSGPYEQYF. The CDR3 DNA reads as TGTGCCAGCAGTGTCTCCGGGCCCTACGAGCAGTACTTC.